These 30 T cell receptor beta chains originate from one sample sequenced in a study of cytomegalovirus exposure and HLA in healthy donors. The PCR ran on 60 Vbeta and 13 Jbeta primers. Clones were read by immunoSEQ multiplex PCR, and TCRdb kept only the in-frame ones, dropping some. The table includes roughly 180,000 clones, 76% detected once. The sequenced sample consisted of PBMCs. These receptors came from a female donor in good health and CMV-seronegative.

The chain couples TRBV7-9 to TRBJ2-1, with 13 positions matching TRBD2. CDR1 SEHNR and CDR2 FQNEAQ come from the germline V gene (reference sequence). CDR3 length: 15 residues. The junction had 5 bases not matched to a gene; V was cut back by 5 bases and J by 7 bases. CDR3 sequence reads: CASSIGTSGKNEQFF. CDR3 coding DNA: TGTGCCAGCAGCATAGGGACTAGCGGGAAGAATGAGCAGTTCTTC. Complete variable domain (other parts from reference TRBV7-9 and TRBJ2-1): DTGVSQNPRHKITKRGQNVTFRCDPISEHNRLYWYRQTLGQGPEFLTYFQNEAQLEKSRLLSDRFSAERPKGSFSTLEIQRTEQGDSAMYLCASSIGTSGKNEQFFGPGTRLTVL.

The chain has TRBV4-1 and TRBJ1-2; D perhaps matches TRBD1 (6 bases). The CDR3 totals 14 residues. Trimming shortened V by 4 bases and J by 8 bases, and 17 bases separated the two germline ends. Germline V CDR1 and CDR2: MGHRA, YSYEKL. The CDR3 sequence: CASSLPTRGGGYTF. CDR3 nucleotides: TGCGCCAGCAGCCTACCTACACGTGGGGGCGGCTACACCTTC.

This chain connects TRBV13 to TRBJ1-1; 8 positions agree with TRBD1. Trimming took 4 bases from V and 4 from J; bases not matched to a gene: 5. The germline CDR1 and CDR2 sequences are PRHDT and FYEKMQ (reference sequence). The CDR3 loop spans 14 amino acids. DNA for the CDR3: TGTGCCAGCAGCTGGAGACAGGGGACCACTGAAGCTTTCTTT. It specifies CASSWRQGTTEAFF.

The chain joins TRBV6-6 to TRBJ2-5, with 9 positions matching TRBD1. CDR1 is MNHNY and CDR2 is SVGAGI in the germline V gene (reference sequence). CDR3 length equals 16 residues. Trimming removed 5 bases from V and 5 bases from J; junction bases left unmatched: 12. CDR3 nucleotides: TGTGCCAGCAGTAAACTAGGGACAGGGAGAATGGAGACCCAGTACTTC. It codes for CASSKLGTGRMETQYF.

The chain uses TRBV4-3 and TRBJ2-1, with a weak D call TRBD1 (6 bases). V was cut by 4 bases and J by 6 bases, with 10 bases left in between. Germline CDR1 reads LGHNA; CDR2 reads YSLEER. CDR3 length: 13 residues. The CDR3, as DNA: TGCGCCAGCAGCCTCACAGGGCTCAATGAGCAGTTCTTC. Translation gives CASSLTGLNEQFF.

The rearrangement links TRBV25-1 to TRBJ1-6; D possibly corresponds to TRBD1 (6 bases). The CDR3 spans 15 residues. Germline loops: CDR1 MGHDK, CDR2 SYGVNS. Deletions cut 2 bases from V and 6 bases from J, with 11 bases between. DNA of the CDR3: TGTGCCAGCAGTGAAGTACAGGGCGCTAATTCACCCCTCCACTTT. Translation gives CASSEVQGANSPLHF.

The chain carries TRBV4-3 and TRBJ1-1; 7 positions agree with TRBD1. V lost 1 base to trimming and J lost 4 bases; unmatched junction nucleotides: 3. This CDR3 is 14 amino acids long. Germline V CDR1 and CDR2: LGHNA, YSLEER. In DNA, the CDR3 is TGCGCCAGCAGCCAAGTGAACAGGGGCACTGAAGCTTTCTTT. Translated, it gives CASSQVNRGTEAFF.

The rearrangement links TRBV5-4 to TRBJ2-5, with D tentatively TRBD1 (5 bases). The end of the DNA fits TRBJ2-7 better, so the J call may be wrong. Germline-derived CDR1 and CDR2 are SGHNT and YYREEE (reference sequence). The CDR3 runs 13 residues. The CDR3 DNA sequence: TGTGCCAGCAGCTTGGCAGGGAACTACGAGCAGTACTTC. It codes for CASSLAGNYEQYF.

The CDR3 region has the DNA TGCGCCAGCAGCCACGGGACTAGTTATGTGAGAGAGACCCAGTACTTC. Amino acid sequence: CASSHGTSYVRETQYF. This chain uses TRBV4-1 with TRBJ2-5; 8 nucleotides align to TRBD2. The CDR3 runs 16 residues. CDR1 and CDR2 (germline): MGHRA, YSYEKL. The trim removed 3 bases at V and 4 bases at J, leaving 10 bases unmatched.

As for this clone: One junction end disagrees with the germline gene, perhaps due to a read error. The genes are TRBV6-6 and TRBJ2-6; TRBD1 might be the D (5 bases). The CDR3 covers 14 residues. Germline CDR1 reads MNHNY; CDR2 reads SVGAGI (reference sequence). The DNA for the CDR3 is TGTGCCAGCCTTCTGGTTTCTGGGGCCAACGGCCTGACTTTC. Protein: CASLLVSGANGLTF.

The CDR3 is CASSLRDRRLEGASYEQYF. Written as DNA, the CDR3 is TGCGCCAGCAGCTTGAGGGACAGGAGGCTTGAGGGGGCCTCCTACGAGCAGTACTTC. The J gene is TRBJ2-7, the V gene TRBV5-1, with 8 bases identical to TRBD1. Germline V gene lookup returns CDR1 SGHRS and CDR2 YFSETQ. The J segment lost 0 bases and the V segment lost 1 base, leaving 15 bases of the junction unmatched. The CDR3 has 19 amino acids.

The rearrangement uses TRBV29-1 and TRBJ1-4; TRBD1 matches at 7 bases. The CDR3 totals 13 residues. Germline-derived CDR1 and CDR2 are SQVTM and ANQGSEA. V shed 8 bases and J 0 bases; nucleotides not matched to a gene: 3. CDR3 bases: TGCAGCACCAGGGGGGCAACTAATGAAAAACTGTTTTTT. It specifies CSTRGATNEKLFF.

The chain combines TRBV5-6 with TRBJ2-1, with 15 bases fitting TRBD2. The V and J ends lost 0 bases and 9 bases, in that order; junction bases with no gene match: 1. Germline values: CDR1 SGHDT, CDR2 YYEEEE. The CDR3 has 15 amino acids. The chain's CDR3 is CASSLEGLAGGEQFF. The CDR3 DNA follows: TGTGCCAGCAGCTTGGAGGGACTAGCGGGGGGTGAGCAGTTCTTC. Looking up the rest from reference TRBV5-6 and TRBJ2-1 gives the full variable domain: DAGVTQSPTHLIKTRGQQVTLRCSPKSGHDTVSWYQQALGQGPQFIFQYYEEEERQRGNFPDRFSGHQFPNYSSELNVNALLLGDSALYLCASSLEGLAGGEQFFGPGTRLTVL.

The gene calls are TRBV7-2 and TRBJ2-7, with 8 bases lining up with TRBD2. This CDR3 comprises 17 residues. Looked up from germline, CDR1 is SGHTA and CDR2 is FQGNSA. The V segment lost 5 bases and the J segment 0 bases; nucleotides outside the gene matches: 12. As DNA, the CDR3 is TGTGCCAGCAGCCCCCCCCGCGGGGGGCCGAGCTCCTACGAGCAGTACTTC. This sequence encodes CASSPPRGGPSSYEQYF.

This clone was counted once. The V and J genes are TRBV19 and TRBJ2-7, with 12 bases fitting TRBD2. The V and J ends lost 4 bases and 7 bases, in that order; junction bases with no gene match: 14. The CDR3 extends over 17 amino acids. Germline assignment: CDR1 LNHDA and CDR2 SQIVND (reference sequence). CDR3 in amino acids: CASSTEPLLAGGLEQYF. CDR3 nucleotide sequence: TGTGCCAGTAGTACGGAGCCCCTGCTAGCGGGGGGGCTTGAGCAGTACTTC.

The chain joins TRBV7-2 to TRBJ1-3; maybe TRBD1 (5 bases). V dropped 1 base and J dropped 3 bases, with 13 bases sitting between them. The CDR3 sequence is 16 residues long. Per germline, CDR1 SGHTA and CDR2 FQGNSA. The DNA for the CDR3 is TGTGCCAGCAGCTTAGTTCCAGGGTTAGGTGGAAACACCATATATTTT. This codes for CASSLVPGLGGNTIYF.

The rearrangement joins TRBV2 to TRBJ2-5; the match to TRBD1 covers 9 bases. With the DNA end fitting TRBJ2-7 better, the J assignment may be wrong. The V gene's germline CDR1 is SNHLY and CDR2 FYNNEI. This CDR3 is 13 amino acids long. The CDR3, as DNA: TGTGCCAGCAGCTTGGACAGGGGCTACGAGCAGTACTTC. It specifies CASSLDRGYEQYF.

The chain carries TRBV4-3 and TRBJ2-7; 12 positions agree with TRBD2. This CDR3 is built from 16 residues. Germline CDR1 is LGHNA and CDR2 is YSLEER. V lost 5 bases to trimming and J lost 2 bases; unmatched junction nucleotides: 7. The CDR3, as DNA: TGCGCCAGCAGCTACTTGACTAGCGGGGGCCCCTACGAGCAGTACTTC. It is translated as CASSYLTSGGPYEQYF.

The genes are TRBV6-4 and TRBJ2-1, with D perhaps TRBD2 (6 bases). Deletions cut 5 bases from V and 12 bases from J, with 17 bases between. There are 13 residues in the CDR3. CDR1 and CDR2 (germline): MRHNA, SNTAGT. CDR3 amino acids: CASSPQGGDPQFF. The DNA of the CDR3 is TGTGCCAGCAGTCCCCAGGGAGGTGACCCGCAGTTCTTC.

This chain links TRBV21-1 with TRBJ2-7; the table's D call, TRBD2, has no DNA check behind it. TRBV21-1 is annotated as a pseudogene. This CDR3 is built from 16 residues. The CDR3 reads CASSKVEVLVSYEQYF. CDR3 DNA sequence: TGTGCCAGCAGCAAAGTAGAGGTTCTAGTATCCTACGAGCAGTACTTC.

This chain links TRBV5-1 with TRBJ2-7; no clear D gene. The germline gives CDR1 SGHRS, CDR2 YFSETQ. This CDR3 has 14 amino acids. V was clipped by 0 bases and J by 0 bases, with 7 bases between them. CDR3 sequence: CASSLAASSYEQYF. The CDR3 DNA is TGCGCCAGCAGCTTGGCGGCTAGCTCCTACGAGCAGTACTTC.

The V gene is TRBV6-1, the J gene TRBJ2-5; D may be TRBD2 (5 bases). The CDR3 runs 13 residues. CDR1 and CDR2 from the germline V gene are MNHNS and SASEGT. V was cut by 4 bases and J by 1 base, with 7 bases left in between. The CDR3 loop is CASSVRVQETQYF. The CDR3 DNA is TGTGCCAGCAGTGTGAGGGTCCAAGAGACCCAGTACTTC.

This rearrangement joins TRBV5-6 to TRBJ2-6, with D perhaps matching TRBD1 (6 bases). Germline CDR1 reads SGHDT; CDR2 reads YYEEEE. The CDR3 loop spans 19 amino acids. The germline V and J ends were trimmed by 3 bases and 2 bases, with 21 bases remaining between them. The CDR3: CASSSRGRGWSAGANVLTF. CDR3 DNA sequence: TGTGCCAGCAGCTCTCGGGGCAGGGGCTGGTCGGCTGGGGCCAACGTCCTGACTTTC.

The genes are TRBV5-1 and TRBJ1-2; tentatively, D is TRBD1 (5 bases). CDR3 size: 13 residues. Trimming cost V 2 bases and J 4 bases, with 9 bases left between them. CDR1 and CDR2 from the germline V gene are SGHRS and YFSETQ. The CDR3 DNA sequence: TGCGCCAGCAGCTTCAGGGCTCCCTATGGCTACACCTTC. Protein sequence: CASSFRAPYGYTF. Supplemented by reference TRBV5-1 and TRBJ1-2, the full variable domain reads KAGVTQTPRYLIKTRGQQVTLSCSPISGHRSVSWYQQTPGQGLQFLFEYFSETQRNKGNFPGRFSGRQFSNSRSEMNVSTLELGDSALYLCASSFRAPYGYTFGSGTRLTVV.

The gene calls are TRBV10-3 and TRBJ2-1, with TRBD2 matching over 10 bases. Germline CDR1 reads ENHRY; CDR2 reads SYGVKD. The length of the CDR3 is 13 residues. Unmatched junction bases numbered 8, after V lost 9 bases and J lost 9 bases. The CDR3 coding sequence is TGTGCCATGAGCGGGGGGGGATTTAGTGAGCAGTTCTTC. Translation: CAMSGGGFSEQFF.

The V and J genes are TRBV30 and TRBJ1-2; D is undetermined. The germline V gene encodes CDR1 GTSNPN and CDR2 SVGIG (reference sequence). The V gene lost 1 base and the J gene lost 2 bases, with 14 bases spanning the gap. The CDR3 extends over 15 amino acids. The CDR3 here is CAWSGVLPGNYGYTF. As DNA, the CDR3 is TGTGCCTGGAGTGGAGTATTACCGGGGAACTATGGCTACACCTTC. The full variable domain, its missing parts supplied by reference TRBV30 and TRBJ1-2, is SQTIHQWPATLVQPVGSPLSLECTVEGTSNPNLYWYRQAAGRGLQLLFYSVGIGQISSEVPQNLSASRPQDRQFILSSKKLLLSDSGFYLCAWSGVLPGNYGYTFGSGTRLTVV.

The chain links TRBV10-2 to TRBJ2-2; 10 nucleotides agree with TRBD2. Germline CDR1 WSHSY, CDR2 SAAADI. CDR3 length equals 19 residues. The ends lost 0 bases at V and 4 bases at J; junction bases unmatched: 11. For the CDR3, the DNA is TGCGCCAGCAGTGAGTCGAGGGGGGCTAGCGGGAGTCGCACCGGGGAGCTGTTTTTT. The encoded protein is CASSESRGASGSRTGELFF.

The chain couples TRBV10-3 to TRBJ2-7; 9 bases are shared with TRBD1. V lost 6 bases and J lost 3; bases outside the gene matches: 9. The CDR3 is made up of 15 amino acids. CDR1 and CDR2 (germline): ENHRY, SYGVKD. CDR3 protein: CAIREHRDRVYEQYF. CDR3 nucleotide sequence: TGTGCCATCAGGGAACACCGGGACAGGGTCTACGAGCAGTACTTC.

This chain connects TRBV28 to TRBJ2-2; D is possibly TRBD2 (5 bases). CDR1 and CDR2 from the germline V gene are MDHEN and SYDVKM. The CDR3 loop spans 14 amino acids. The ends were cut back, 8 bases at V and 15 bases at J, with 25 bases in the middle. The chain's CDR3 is CASRDSNGVVKLFF. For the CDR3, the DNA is TGTGCCAGCCGCGACTCAAACGGGGTTGTGAAGTTGTTTTTT.

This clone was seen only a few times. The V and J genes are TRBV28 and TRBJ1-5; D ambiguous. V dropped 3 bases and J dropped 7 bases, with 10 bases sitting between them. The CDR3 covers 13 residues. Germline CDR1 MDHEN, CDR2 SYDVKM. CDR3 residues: CASSLTGSQPQHF. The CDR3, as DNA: TGTGCCAGCAGTTTGACGGGTAGCCAGCCCCAGCATTTT.